A single sample gave rise to the 26 T cell receptor beta chains below, sequenced in a study of a mutant IDH1 vaccine in newly diagnosed glioma. These TCRs are of unknown antigen specificity. Libraries were prepared by immunoSEQ multiplex PCR; TCRdb keeps only in-frame clonotypes and omits some of them. The sample carries some 22,000 clones, around 79% recorded once. The time point here: week 11, during vaccination. A 20-mer mutant IDH1 peptide at 300 ug was injected subcutaneously with topical imiquimod. Material: PBMCs, obtained from a glioma patient whose treatment included an IDH1 peptide vaccine. These receptors originate from a man aged 35-49 years with glioma.

The chain links TRBV19 to TRBJ2-7; TRBD1 might be the D (5 bases). Trimming cost V 5 bases and J 3 bases, with 11 bases left between them. Germline V lookup: CDR1 LNHDA, CDR2 SQIVND (reference sequence). This CDR3 region has 13 residues. This chain's CDR3 is CASSLDRNYEQYF. The DNA for the CDR3 is TGTGCCAGTAGTCTTGACAGAAACTACGAGCAGTACTTC.

The chain links TRBV28 to TRBJ2-2; TRBD1 matches at 7 bases. The J segment lost 0 bases and the V segment lost 6 bases, leaving 1 base of the junction unmatched. CDR3 length equals 14 residues. Germline V CDR1 and CDR2: MDHEN, SYDVKM. CDR3 DNA sequence: TGTGCCAGCAGGGGACAGCCGAACACCGGGGAGCTGTTTTTT. Amino acid sequence: CASRGQPNTGELFF.

The rearrangement joins TRBV10-2 to TRBJ2-7; 7 positions match TRBD1. Germline CDR1 reads WSHSY; CDR2 reads SAAADI. The CDR3 length is 14 residues. The trim removed 6 bases at V and 4 bases at J, leaving 9 bases unmatched. The CDR3 DNA reads TGCGCCAGCAGCGACATGCAGGGGGAATACGAGCAGTACGTC. It specifies CASSDMQGEYEQYV.

The genes are TRBV18 and TRBJ2-2, with D uncertain. Trimming cost V 2 bases and J 3 bases, with 7 bases left between them. CDR1 and CDR2 from the germline V gene are KGHSH and LQKENI. This CDR3 is 14 amino acids long. CDR3: CASSPDLYTGELFF. In nucleotides, the CDR3 is TGTGCCAGCTCACCAGATCTCTACACCGGGGAGCTGTTTTTT.

The sample holds one count of this clone. V and J are TRBV19 and TRBJ1-5, with TRBD1 matching over 7 bases. The junction had 10 bases not matched to a gene; V was cut back by 4 bases and J by 7 bases. The CDR3 contains 15 residues. Germline loops: CDR1 LNHDA, CDR2 SQIVND (reference sequence). CDR3 nucleotides: TGTGCCAGTAGTACGATACAGGGGCAGGGGCAGCCCCAGCATTTT. This encodes CASSTIQGQGQPQHF.

The gene calls are TRBV19 and TRBJ2-7, with TRBD1 matching 7 bases. Per germline, CDR1 LNHDA and CDR2 SQIVND (reference sequence). V gave up 5 bases and J gave up 4 bases; unmatched junction bases: 8. The CDR3 length is 14 residues. The CDR3 nucleotides read TGTGCCAGTAGTGTTGGGACAGAAGTTTACGAGCAGTACTTC. Translating gives CASSVGTEVYEQYF.

J is TRBJ1-5 and V is TRBV6-5; 8 bases are shared with TRBD1. The CDR3 is 14 residues long. The germline V gene has CDR1 MNHEY and CDR2 SVGAGI. J was trimmed by 8 bases and V by 2 bases; bases with no gene match: 5. CDR3 sequence: CASSYTGQGKPQHF. The DNA for the CDR3 is TGTGCCAGCAGTTACACAGGACAGGGCAAGCCCCAGCATTTT.

The chain couples TRBV6-1 to TRBJ1-5, with 7 bases fitting TRBD1. V shed 2 bases, J shed 7 bases, and the junction held 14 bases outside the gene matches. Germline V CDR1 and CDR2: MNHNS, SASEGT. The CDR3 runs to 17 residues. The CDR3 is CASSEYRGGAIGQPQHF. Here the CDR3 DNA reads TGTGCCAGCAGTGAATATCGAGGGGGCGCGATCGGACAGCCCCAGCATTTT.

This rearrangement joins TRBV6-1 to TRBJ2-1; no firm D call. Germline V CDR1 and CDR2: MNHNS, SASEGT. Deletions cut 2 bases from V and 1 base from J, with 9 bases between. This CDR3 contains 15 residues. The CDR3 here is CASSEFPHSYNEQFF. CDR3 sequence (DNA): TGTGCCAGCAGTGAATTTCCACATTCCTACAATGAGCAGTTCTTC.

The chain carries TRBV11-2 and TRBJ2-2; the match to TRBD2 covers 13 bases. The CDR3 is 17 amino acids. Trimming at V came to 1 base and at J to 7 bases, leaving 6 bases not matched to a gene. Germline values: CDR1 SGHAT, CDR2 FQNNGV. CDR3 sequence: CASSLGTSGRRDGELFF. In nucleotides, the CDR3 is TGTGCCAGCAGCTTAGGGACTAGCGGGAGACGGGACGGGGAGCTGTTTTTT.

This sequence joins TRBV28 and TRBJ1-3; D gene uncertain. Germline V lookup: CDR1 MDHEN, CDR2 SYDVKM. V lost 3 bases to trimming and J lost 1 base, with 7 bases between them. This CDR3 region has 14 residues. CDR3 coding DNA: TGTGCCAGCAGTTTGAAAGGTTCTGGAAACACCATATATTTT. Residues: CASSLKGSGNTIYF.

This chain uses TRBV9 with TRBJ2-3, with no clear D. Germline V gene data show CDR1 as SGDLS and CDR2 as YYNGEE. Trimming shortened V by 4 bases and J by 0 bases, and 6 bases separated the two germline ends. CDR3 length: 13 amino acids. The CDR3 here is CASSSSSTDTQYF. CDR3 sequence (DNA): TGTGCCAGCAGCTCAAGTAGCACAGATACGCAGTATTTT.

This clone was recorded once. The chain has TRBV27 and TRBJ2-3; 8 nucleotides line up with TRBD1. J gave up 1 base and V 5 bases, and 8 bases lay outside the gene matches. Germline V lookup: CDR1 MNHEY, CDR2 SMNVEV (reference sequence). The CDR3 is 16 amino acids. The CDR3 region has the DNA TGTGCCAGCAGTCCTACAACAGGGGGTGGCACAGATACGCAGTATTTT. This translates into CASSPTTGGGTDTQYF.

The chain recombines TRBV9 with TRBJ1-5; 8 bases are a match to TRBD1. The V gene end was trimmed by 6 bases and the J gene end by 2 bases; junction bases not matched to a gene: 13. CDR1 and CDR2 from the germline V gene are SGDLS and YYNGEE. The CDR3 is 17 amino acids. CDR3 DNA sequence: TGTGCCAGCATCGACATGGGACAGGCCAACGGCAATCAGCCCCAGCATTTT. It codes for CASIDMGQANGNQPQHF.

V gene TRBV9 combines with J gene TRBJ2-1; TRBD2 matches 8 bases. The CDR3 spans 17 residues. With V trimmed by 3 bases and J by 7 bases, 15 bases remained unmatched. Germline values: CDR1 SGDLS, CDR2 YYNGEE. The DNA for the CDR3 is TGTGCCAGCAGCGGACGACTAGCGACGAAAGATAGGAATGAGCAGTTCTTC. It codes for CASSGRLATKDRNEQFF.

The chain combines TRBV2 with TRBJ1-5, with D unclear. Trimming cost V 3 bases and J 3 bases, with 12 bases left between them. Germline CDR1 and CDR2: SNHLY and FYNNEI. The CDR3 is 15 amino acids. The CDR3 bases are TGTGCCAGCAGTGAGGGCGGGCCACCCAATCAGCCCCAGCATTTT. Protein product: CASSEGGPPNQPQHF. Full variable domain (missing parts from reference TRBV2 and TRBJ1-5): EPEVTQTPSHQVTQMGQEVILRCVPISNHLYFYWYRQILGQKVEFLVSFYNNEISEKSEIFDDQFSVERPDGSNFTLKIRSTKLEDSAMYFCASSEGGPPNQPQHFGDGTRLSIL.

This chain joins TRBV5-6 and TRBJ2-3; 9 nucleotides line up with TRBD2. This CDR3 region has 18 residues. CDR1 is SGHDT and CDR2 is YYEEEE in the germline V gene. J lost 6 bases, V lost 0 bases, and 14 bases had no gene match. The CDR3 reads CASSLARGSGRRADTQYF. CDR3 DNA: TGTGCCAGCAGCTTGGCCCGGGGTAGCGGGAGAAGGGCTGATACGCAGTATTTT.

V usage is TRBV14 and J usage is TRBJ2-3; the D call may be TRBD1 or TRBD2 (5 bases each). Germline values: CDR1 SGHDN, CDR2 FVKESK. The CDR3 runs 16 residues. Trimming took 4 bases from V and 2 from J, leaving 16 bases between them. CDR3 nucleotides: TGTGCCAGCAGCCCTGGGACCCGCTTATCCACAGATACGCAGTATTTT. It codes for CASSPGTRLSTDTQYF.

This chain uses TRBV6-5 with TRBJ2-3; weak D call: TRBD2 (5 bases). V was shortened by 6 bases and J by 4 bases, with 8 bases between the two germline ends. CDR1 is MNHEY and CDR2 is SVGAGI in the germline V gene. CDR3 size: 12 residues. CDR3 loop: CASSPAADTQYF. For the CDR3, the DNA is TGTGCCAGCAGCCCAGCGGCAGATACGCAGTATTTT.

The rearrangement uses TRBV10-3 and TRBJ2-7; weak D call: TRBD1 (6 bases). Trimming left V 3 bases short and J 2 bases short, with 8 bases between. The CDR3 spans 13 residues. Germline CDR1 and CDR2: ENHRY and SYGVKD. Here the CDR3 reads CAISDPGAYEQYV. The CDR3 bases are TGTGCCATCAGTGATCCAGGGGCCTACGAGCAGTACGTC.

The CDR3: CASSLSARTAWGYGYTF. Written as DNA, the CDR3 is TGTGCCAGCAGTTTATCAGCGAGGACAGCCTGGGGCTATGGCTACACCTTC. J is TRBJ1-2 and V is TRBV27, with D possibly TRBD1 on 6 matching bases. Germline V gene sequence: CDR1 MNHEY, CDR2 SMNVEV (reference sequence). This CDR3 has 17 amino acids. V was clipped by 0 bases and J by 4 bases, with 18 bases between them.

V usage is TRBV5-8 and J usage is TRBJ1-6; D not resolved. Trimming shortened V by 1 base and J by 7 bases, and 6 bases separated the two germline ends. This CDR3 is 13 amino acids long. Looked up from germline, CDR1 is SGHTS and CDR2 is YDEGEE. The DNA for the CDR3 is TGTGCCAGCAGCTTGAGGTCCAATTCACCCCTCCACTTT. It encodes CASSLRSNSPLHF.

V gene TRBV7-9 combines with J gene TRBJ2-1; 8 positions agree with TRBD2. The CDR3 runs to 15 residues. The junction had 8 bases not matched to a gene; V was cut back by 6 bases and J by 4 bases. Germline V CDR1 and CDR2: SEHNR, FQNEAQ (reference sequence). The DNA of the CDR3 is TGTGCCAGCAGGCGACTCGGCGGGAGGTACAATGAGCAGTTCTTC. Protein sequence: CASRRLGGRYNEQFF.

This clone has a handful of counts. The rearrangement links TRBV5-6 to TRBJ1-2; TRBD1 matches at 7 bases. The CDR3 is made up of 13 amino acids. Germline CDR1 SGHDT, CDR2 YYEEEE. V was pared by 2 bases and J by 8 bases, with 6 bases of the junction left unmatched. The CDR3 DNA follows: TGTGCCAGCAGCTTAGATAGGGGGCACGGCTACACCTTC. Its translation: CASSLDRGHGYTF.

This sequence joins TRBV6-5 and TRBJ1-2; weak D call: TRBD1 (5 bases). Germline V lookup: CDR1 MNHEY, CDR2 SVGAGI. The CDR3 totals 14 residues. The V end was cut by 8 bases, the J end by 4 bases, with 17 bases between. This CDR3 is CASGDGMASYGYTF. CDR3 in DNA: TGTGCCAGCGGGGACGGGATGGCGTCCTATGGCTACACCTTC.

The CDR3 loop reads CASSVYRDTDYQPQHF. CDR3 nucleotide sequence: TGTGCCAGCAGTGTATACCGGGACACTGATTATCAGCCCCAGCATTTT. The rearrangement joins TRBV28 to TRBJ1-5, with a weak D call TRBD1 (6 bases). There are 16 residues in the CDR3. V was pared by 5 bases and J by 5 bases, with 19 bases between. Germline V gene lookup returns CDR1 MDHEN and CDR2 SYDVKM. The full variable domain, its missing parts supplied by reference TRBV28 and TRBJ1-5, is DVKVTQSSRYLVKRTGEKVFLECVQDMDHENMFWYRQDPGLGLRLIYFSYDVKMKEKGDIPEGYSVSREKKERFSLILESASTNQTSMYLCASSVYRDTDYQPQHFGDGTRLSIL.